These 24 T cell receptor beta chains came from one sample sequenced in a study of CD8 T cells in ankylosing spondylitis. TCRdb re-called the 5' RACE reads through MiXCR, storing one row per CDR3 protein. Of about 300,000 distinct CDR3 sequences listed, roughly 11% are singletons. The material sequenced was blood, either unsorted or a sorted T cell fraction (not recorded which). The receptors originated from a female donor with ankylosing spondylitis or in good health (not recorded which).

This clonotype has a count of ten or more. The chain couples TRBV7-2 to TRBJ2-3; perhaps TRBD2 as D (6 bases). The CDR3 has 15 residues. Germline CDR1 is SGHTA and CDR2 is FQGNSA. V was shortened by 2 bases and J by 2 bases, with 11 bases between the two germline ends. CDR3 bases: TGTGCCAGCAGCTTATTAGCGGCCTTCACAGATACGCAGTATTTT. Residues: CASSLLAAFTDTQYF.

This clonotype was seen many times. The rearrangement uses TRBV12-3 or TRBV12-4 and TRBJ1-4; D remains ambiguous. The V end was cut by 5 bases, the J end by 10 bases, with 14 bases between. This CDR3 has 13 amino acids. The chain's CDR3 is CASSPGRIGKLFF. CDR3 in DNA: TGTGCCAGCAGTCCCGGGAGGATAGGAAAACTGTTTTTT.

This clonotype came up many times. This rearrangement joins TRBV20-1 to TRBJ2-3; D remains unclear. Germline values: CDR1 DFQATT, CDR2 SNEGSKA (reference sequence). CDR3 length: 13 amino acids. Trimming stripped 3 bases from V and 0 bases from J, with 7 bases between. The CDR3 DNA sequence: TGCAGTGCTAGCGACCGGAGCACAGATACGCAGTATTTT. Its protein is CSASDRSTDTQYF.

This clonotype was seen a few times. V and J are TRBV27 and TRBJ2-7; perhaps TRBD2 as D (6 bases). Trimming shortened V by 6 bases and J by 4 bases, and 22 bases separated the two germline ends. Germline CDR1 and CDR2: MNHEY and SMNVEV (reference sequence). The CDR3 length is 16 residues. The CDR3 sequence: CASRPITGVGLYEQYF. In DNA, the CDR3 is TGTGCCAGCAGGCCTATAACGGGGGTGGGGCTTTACGAGCAGTACTTC.

The rearrangement uses TRBV6-2 or TRBV6-3 and TRBJ1-1; perhaps TRBD1 as D (5 bases). Looked up from germline, CDR1 is MNHEY and CDR2 is SVGEGT. The CDR3 contains 15 residues. V gave up 6 bases and J gave up 1 base, with 15 bases separating them. The CDR3 DNA reads TGTGCCAGCAGCAGCGTTAGGGGCTGGAACACTGAAGCTTTCTTT. Protein: CASSSVRGWNTEAFF.

This chain uses TRBV5-5 with TRBJ2-7, with a tentative D call TRBD1 (6 bases). Trimming removed 4 bases at V and 3 bases at J, with 11 bases between. The germline V gene encodes CDR1 SGHKS and CDR2 YYEKEE (reference sequence). The CDR3 runs 13 residues. As DNA, the CDR3 is TGTGCCAGCAGCGGGCAGGGGAACTACGAGCAGTACTTC. It translates to CASSGQGNYEQYF.

This clonotype was observed many times. The chain carries TRBV28 and TRBJ1-3; 7 nucleotides line up with TRBD1. V shed 4 bases, J shed 4 bases, and the junction held 4 bases outside the gene matches. Germline values: CDR1 MDHEN, CDR2 SYDVKM. The CDR3 extends over 14 amino acids. The CDR3 coding sequence is TGTGCCAGCAGTTCCACAGGGGAAGGAAACACCATATATTTT. Protein sequence: CASSSTGEGNTIYF.

This clonotype was observed many times. The V and J genes are TRBV28 and TRBJ2-1; D is unresolved. The ends were cut back, 3 bases at V and 2 bases at J, with 11 bases in the middle. Germline CDR1 reads MDHEN; CDR2 reads SYDVKM. This CDR3 comprises 15 residues. This chain's CDR3 is CASSLSPRPYNEQFF. Written as DNA, the CDR3 is TGTGCCAGCAGTTTGAGCCCGCGGCCCTACAATGAGCAGTTCTTC.

The chain joins TRBV5-1 to TRBJ2-1; 8 nucleotides agree with TRBD2. In germline, CDR1 is SGHRS, CDR2 YFSETQ. CDR3 length: 15 amino acids. With V trimmed by 3 bases and J by 4 bases, 6 bases remained unmatched. Here the CDR3 reads CASSWTGTRYNEQFF. DNA of the CDR3: TGCGCCAGCAGCTGGACCGGGACTAGGTACAATGAGCAGTTCTTC.

This clonotype has a single count. A clone one base away is much larger, so this may be a read error. This chain links TRBV6-1 with TRBJ2-5; D is undetermined. The CDR3 has 14 amino acids. Germline-derived CDR1 and CDR2 are MNHNS and SASEGT. This chain's CDR3 is CASRMDGRQETQHF. The CDR3 nucleotides read TGTGCCAGCAGAATGGACGGCCGCCAAGAGACCCAGCACTTC.

This clonotype has just a few counts. This chain connects TRBV3-1 to TRBJ1-1; 7 bases line up with TRBD1. CDR3 length: 13 amino acids. CDR1 LGHDT and CDR2 YNNKEL come from the germline V gene (reference sequence). With 1 base clipped from V and 10 bases from J, the junction kept 6 bases outside the gene matches. CDR3 region: CASSQVGDSPAFF. The CDR3, as DNA: TGTGCCAGCAGCCAAGTGGGGGACAGTCCAGCTTTCTTT.

This CDR3 reads CASSFTGSGNTIYF. DNA of the CDR3: TGTGCCAGCAGCTTCACGGGCTCTGGAAACACCATATATTTT. The chain employs TRBV5-4 and TRBJ1-3; D remains ambiguous. CDR1 and CDR2 (germline): SGHNT, YYREEE (reference sequence). The V end lost 2 bases, the J end lost 0 bases, and 6 bases lay between the germline ends. This CDR3 contains 14 residues.

This clonotype has at least ten counts. This chain connects TRBV5-1 to TRBJ1-2; TRBD1 aligns across 12 bases. The CDR3 consists of 14 residues. Germline V gene sequence: CDR1 SGHRS, CDR2 YFSETQ. V shed 4 bases, J shed 7 bases, and the junction held 5 bases outside the gene matches. The CDR3 DNA reads TGCGCCAGCAGCAAGGGACAGGGGGCTTTTGGCTACACCTTC. Amino acids: CASSKGQGAFGYTF.

This clonotype was counted at least ten times. This chain links TRBV7-2 with TRBJ1-3; the match to TRBD1 covers 9 bases. CDR1 is SGHTA, CDR2 FQGNSA, per germline. V was clipped by 7 bases and J by 4 bases; unmatched bases: 11. The CDR3 runs 16 residues. Here the CDR3 DNA reads TGTGCCAGCACCAAGAACAGGGGGCGGGTCGGAAACACCATATATTTT. Residues: CASTKNRGRVGNTIYF. The full variable domain, in which reference TRBV7-2 and TRBJ1-3 provide the parts outside the CDR3, is GAGVSQSPSNKVTEKGKDVELRCDPISGHTALYWYRQSLGQGLEFLIYFQGNSAPDKSGLPSDRFSAERTGGSVSTLTIQRTQQEDSAVYLCASTKNRGRVGNTIYFGEGSWLTVV.

This CDR3 reads CASSLDRREDTQYF. CDR3 nucleotides: TGTGCCAGCAGCCTGGACCGTAGAGAGGATACGCAGTATTTT. V and J are TRBV11-2 and TRBJ2-3; D is undetermined. Trimming shortened V by 5 bases and J by 6 bases, and 15 bases separated the two germline ends. This CDR3 has 14 residues. Germline lookup yields CDR1 SGHAT and CDR2 FQNNGV.

This clonotype was recorded at least ten times. CDR3 residues: CASSLRTSGRGTGELFF. The CDR3 DNA follows: TGTGCCAGCAGTTTAAGGACTAGCGGGAGAGGGACCGGGGAGCTGTTTTTT. V gene TRBV27 combines with J gene TRBJ2-2; TRBD2 aligns across 13 bases. V lost 2 bases, J lost 5 bases, and 5 bases stayed unmatched. This CDR3 spans 17 amino acids. Looked up from germline, CDR1 is MNHEY and CDR2 is SMNVEV (reference sequence).

This clonotype was picked up a small number of times. The gene calls are TRBV12-3 or TRBV12-4 and TRBJ2-3; TRBD2 matches 7 bases. The trim removed 3 bases at V and 2 bases at J, leaving 8 bases unmatched. This CDR3 spans 16 amino acids. CDR3 bases: TGTGCCAGCAGTTTCCTCTTAGCGGGTCCCACAGATACGCAGTATTTT. It codes for CASSFLLAGPTDTQYF.

This clonotype occurred many times. V and J are TRBV6-2 or TRBV6-3 and TRBJ2-7, with 11 bases aligning to TRBD2. The V gene end was trimmed by 7 bases and the J gene end by 3 bases; junction bases not matched to a gene: 11. Germline lookup yields CDR1 MNHEY and CDR2 SVGEGT. This CDR3 is built from 16 residues. The CDR3 DNA is TGTGCCAGCACCCTACCGAGAACTAGCGGGAGCTACGAGCAGTACTTC. This sequence encodes CASTLPRTSGSYEQYF.

In its sample, this clonotype was seen many times. This chain links TRBV20-1 with TRBJ2-7; the D gene is possibly TRBD1 (5 bases). Trimming pared 6 bases from V and 9 bases from J, leaving 21 bases between. This CDR3 region has 13 residues. CDR1 and CDR2 (germline): DFQATT, SNEGSKA (reference sequence). The DNA of the CDR3 is TGCAGTGCCACATCACAGGTGGCTGTAGGGCAGTACTTC. Its protein product is CSATSQVAVGQYF.

This clonotype was seen only a few times. CDR3 bases: TGTGCCAGCAGACGTAACCGGGACAGAGTCTCTGGGGCCAACGTCCTGACTTTC. This encodes CASRRNRDRVSGANVLTF. The V and J genes are TRBV2 and TRBJ2-6; TRBD1 matches at 7 bases. V lost 6 bases and J lost 0; bases outside the gene matches: 11. CDR3 length equals 18 residues. Germline CDR1 and CDR2: SNHLY and FYNNEI.

This clonotype was counted a few times. The chain is built from TRBV12-3 or TRBV12-4 and TRBJ2-3; 11 nucleotides agree with TRBD1. Germline trimming cut 4 bases from V and 2 bases from J; bases unmatched to any gene: 2. The CDR3 covers 15 residues. This CDR3 is CASSWTGGPTDTQYF. The CDR3 bases are TGTGCCAGCAGTTGGACAGGGGGCCCCACAGATACGCAGTATTTT.

In its sample, this clonotype was seen many times. The chain combines TRBV20-1 with TRBJ2-7; the D is unclear. With 7 bases removed from V and 0 bases from J, the gap between germline ends came to 13 bases. Germline V gives CDR1 DFQATT, CDR2 SNEGSKA (reference sequence). This CDR3 is built from 13 residues. The CDR3 DNA follows: TGCAGTGTTTATCCAGCCTCCTCCTACGAGCAGTACTTC. This codes for CSVYPASSYEQYF.

This clonotype was detected many times. The CDR3 region is CASSEQGLENTEAFF. The CDR3 nucleotides are TGTGCCAGCAGTGAACAGGGGTTGGAGAACACTGAAGCTTTCTTT. The rearrangement uses TRBV6-1 and TRBJ1-1, with D possibly being TRBD1 (6 bases). V was trimmed by 2 bases and J by 1 base, leaving 11 bases between them. CDR1 and CDR2 from the germline V gene are MNHNS and SASEGT. This CDR3 contains 15 residues.

This chain connects TRBV30 to TRBJ2-5; a weak D match, TRBD2 (5 bases). This CDR3 is built from 12 residues. CDR1 and CDR2 from the germline V gene are GTSNPN and SVGIG (reference sequence). Trimming stripped 1 base from V and 4 bases from J, with 7 bases between. The CDR3 region is CAWSAGRETQYF. The CDR3, as DNA: TGTGCCTGGAGTGCGGGGAGAGAGACCCAGTACTTC.